This T cell receptor beta chain was identified during a study of OX40 agonist ivuxolimab in advanced cancers. TCRdb's table, derived via immunoSEQ multiplex PCR, lists solely in-frame clones and lacks some. The table shows some 55,000 clones, with 70% to 85% occurring only once. This CDR3 has 12 amino acids. Trimming removed 2 bases at V and 5 bases at J, with 6 bases between. Germline values: CDR1 SNHLY, CDR2 FYNNEI. This chain joins TRBV2 and TRBJ2-5; unclear D gene. This material consisted of CD4+ or CD8+ T cells sorted from blood, taken in a trial of the OX40 agonist ivuxolimab. The sequence was obtained from an adult with an advanced solid tumor such as melanoma, head and neck, liver or kidney cancer. The CDR3 sequence: CASSESRETQYF. In DNA form, the CDR3 reads TGTGCCAGCAGTGAAAGTAGGGAGACCCAGTACTTC.